This T cell receptor (beta chain) was recorded in a study of blood T cell repertoires in COVID-19. Assay used: immunoSEQ multiplex PCR; TCRdb lists only in-frame clones, some missing. The sample includes just over 75,000 clones, around 83% of them seen just once. The sequence was collected from a man aged 50-60 years with acute or convalescent COVID-19. Sequenced input: peripheral blood.

This CDR3 is CAISQEQETQYF. For the CDR3, the DNA is TGTGCCATCAGCCAGGAACAAGAGACCCAGTACTTC. The J gene is TRBJ2-5, the V gene TRBV10-3, with no clear D. The CDR3 consists of 12 residues. CDR1 ENHRY and CDR2 SYGVKD come from the germline V gene. Trimming cost V 6 bases and J 2 bases, with 7 bases left between them.